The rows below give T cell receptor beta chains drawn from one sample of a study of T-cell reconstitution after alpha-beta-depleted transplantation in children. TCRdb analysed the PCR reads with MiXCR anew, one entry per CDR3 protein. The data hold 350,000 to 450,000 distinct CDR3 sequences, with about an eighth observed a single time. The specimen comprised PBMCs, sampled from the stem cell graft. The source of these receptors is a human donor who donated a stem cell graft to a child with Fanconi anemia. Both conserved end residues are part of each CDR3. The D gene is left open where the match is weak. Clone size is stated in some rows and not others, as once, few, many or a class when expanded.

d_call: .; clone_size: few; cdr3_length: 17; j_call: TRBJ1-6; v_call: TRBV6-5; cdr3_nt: TGTGCCAGCAGTTACTCGATCGGGAGCTCCTATAATTCACCCCTCCACTTT; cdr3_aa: CASSYSIGSSYNSPLHF
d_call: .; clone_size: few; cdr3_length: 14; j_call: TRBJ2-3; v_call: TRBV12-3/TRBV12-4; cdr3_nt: TGTGCCAGCGTAGGCAGGGAGGGCACAGATACGCAGTATTTT; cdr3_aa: CASVGREGTDTQYF
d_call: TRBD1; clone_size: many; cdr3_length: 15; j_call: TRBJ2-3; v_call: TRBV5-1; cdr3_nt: TGCGCCACCCAAGACTCGGGACAGAACACAGATACGCAGTATTTT; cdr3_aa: CATQDSGQNTDTQYF
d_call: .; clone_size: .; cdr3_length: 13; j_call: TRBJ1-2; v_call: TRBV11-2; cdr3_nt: TGTGCCAGCAGCTCCCGACTGATCTATGGCTACACCTTC; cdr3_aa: CASSSRLIYGYTF
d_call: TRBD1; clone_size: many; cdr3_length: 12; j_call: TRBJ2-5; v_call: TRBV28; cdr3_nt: TGTGCCACCTGGACAGGGGTAGAGACCCAGTACTTC; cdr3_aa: CATWTGVETQYF
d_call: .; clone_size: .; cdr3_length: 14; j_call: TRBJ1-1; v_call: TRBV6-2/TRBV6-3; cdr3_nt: TGTGCCAGCAGTTACCCCGGGGGGAACACTGAAGCTTTCTTT; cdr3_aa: CASSYPGGNTEAFF
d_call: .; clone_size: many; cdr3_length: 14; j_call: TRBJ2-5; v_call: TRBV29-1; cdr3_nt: TGCAGCGCCTCAGGGTTTGTGGCCAAAGAGACCCAGTACTTC; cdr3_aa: CSASGFVAKETQYF
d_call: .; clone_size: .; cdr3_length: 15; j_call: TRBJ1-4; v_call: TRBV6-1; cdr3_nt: TGTGCCAGCAGTGAAATGGGGGGGACTAATGAAAAACTGTTTTTT; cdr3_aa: CASSEMGGTNEKLFF
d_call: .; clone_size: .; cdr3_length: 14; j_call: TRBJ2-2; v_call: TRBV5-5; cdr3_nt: TGTGCCAGCATGAACTTACCCCTGAACCGCGAGCTGTTTTTT; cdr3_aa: CASMNLPLNRELFF
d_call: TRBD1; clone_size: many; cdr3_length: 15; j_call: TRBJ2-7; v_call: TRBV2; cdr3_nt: TGTGCCAGCACCCAACCGGGACAGCGGCCCTACGAGCAGTACTTC; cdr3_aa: CASTQPGQRPYEQYF
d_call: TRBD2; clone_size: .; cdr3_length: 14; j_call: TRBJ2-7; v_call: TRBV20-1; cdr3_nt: TGCAGTGCTATGACTAGCGGGATGATCTACGAGCAGTACTTC; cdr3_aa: CSAMTSGMIYEQYF
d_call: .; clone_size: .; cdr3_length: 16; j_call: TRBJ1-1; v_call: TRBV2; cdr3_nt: TGTGCCAGCAGTGTGACCCCGCAGGGGACTACCACTGAAGCTTTCTTT; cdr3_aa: CASSVTPQGTTTEAFF
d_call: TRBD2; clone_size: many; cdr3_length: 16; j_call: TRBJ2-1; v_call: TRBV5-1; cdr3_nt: TGCGCCAGCAGCTTGGACGAGCGGGGGGGCTACAATGAGCAGTTCTTC; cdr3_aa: CASSLDERGGYNEQFF